This T cell receptor (beta chain) derives from a study of OX40 agonist ivuxolimab in advanced cancers. About the study: It was permissible to have had prior anti-PD-1, anti-PD-L1 or anti-CTLA-4 therapy, and under 45% had some. Partial responses were seen in three patients, one with hepatocellular carcinoma and two with cutaneous melanoma.

Produced via immunoSEQ multiplex PCR; TCRdb's table is partial and in-frame only. The profile shows tens of thousands of clones, over 80% of them singletons. The CDR3 contains 15 residues. Germline assignment: CDR1 MDHEN and CDR2 SYDVKM. V gave up 3 bases and J gave up 0 bases, with 9 bases separating them. The receptor's source is an adult with an advanced solid tumor such as melanoma, head and neck, liver or kidney cancer. V usage is TRBV28 and J usage is TRBJ1-5; perhaps TRBD1 as D (5 bases). The sample was CD4+ or CD8+ T cells sorted from blood, taken in a trial of the OX40 agonist ivuxolimab. CDR3 DNA sequence: TGTGCCAGCAGTTTGGGGGGGGATAGCAATCAGCCCCAGCATTTT. Translated, it gives CASSLGGDSNQPQHF.